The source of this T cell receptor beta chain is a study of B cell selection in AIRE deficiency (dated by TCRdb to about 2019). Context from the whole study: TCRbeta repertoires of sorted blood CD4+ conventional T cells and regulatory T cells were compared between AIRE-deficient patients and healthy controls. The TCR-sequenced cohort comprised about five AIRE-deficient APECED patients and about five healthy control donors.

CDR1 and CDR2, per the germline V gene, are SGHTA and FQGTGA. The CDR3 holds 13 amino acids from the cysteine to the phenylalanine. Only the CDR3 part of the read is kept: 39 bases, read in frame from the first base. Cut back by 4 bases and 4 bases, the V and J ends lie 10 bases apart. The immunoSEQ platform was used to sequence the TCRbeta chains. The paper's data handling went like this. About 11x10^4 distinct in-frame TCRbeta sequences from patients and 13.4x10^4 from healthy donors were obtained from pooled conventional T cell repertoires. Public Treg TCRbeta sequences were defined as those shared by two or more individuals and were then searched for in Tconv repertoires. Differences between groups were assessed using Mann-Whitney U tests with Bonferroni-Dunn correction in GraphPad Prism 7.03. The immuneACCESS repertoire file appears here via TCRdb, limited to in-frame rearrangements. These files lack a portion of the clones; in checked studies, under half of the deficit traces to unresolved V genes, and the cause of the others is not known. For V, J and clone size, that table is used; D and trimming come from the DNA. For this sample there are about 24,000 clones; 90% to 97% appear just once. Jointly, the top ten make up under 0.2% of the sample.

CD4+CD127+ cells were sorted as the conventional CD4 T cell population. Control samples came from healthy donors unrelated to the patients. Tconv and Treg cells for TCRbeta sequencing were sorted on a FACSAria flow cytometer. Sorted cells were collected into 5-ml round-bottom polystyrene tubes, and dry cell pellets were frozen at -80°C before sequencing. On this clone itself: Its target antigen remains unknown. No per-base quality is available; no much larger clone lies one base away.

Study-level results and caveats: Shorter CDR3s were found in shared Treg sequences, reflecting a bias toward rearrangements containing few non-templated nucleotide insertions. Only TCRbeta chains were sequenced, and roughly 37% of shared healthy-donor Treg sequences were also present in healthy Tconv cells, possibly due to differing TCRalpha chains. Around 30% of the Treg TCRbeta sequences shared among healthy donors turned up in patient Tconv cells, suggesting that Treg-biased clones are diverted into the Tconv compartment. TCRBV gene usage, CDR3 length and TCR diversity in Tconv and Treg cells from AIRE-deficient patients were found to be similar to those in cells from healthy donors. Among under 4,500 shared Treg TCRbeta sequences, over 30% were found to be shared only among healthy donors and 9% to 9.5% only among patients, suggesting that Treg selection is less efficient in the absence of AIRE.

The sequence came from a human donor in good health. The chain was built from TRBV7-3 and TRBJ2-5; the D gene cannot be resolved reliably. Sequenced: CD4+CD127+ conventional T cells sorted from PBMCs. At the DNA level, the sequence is TGTGCCAGCAGCTCCCTGAGTGGAGAGACCCAGTACTTC. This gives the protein CASSSLSGETQYF.